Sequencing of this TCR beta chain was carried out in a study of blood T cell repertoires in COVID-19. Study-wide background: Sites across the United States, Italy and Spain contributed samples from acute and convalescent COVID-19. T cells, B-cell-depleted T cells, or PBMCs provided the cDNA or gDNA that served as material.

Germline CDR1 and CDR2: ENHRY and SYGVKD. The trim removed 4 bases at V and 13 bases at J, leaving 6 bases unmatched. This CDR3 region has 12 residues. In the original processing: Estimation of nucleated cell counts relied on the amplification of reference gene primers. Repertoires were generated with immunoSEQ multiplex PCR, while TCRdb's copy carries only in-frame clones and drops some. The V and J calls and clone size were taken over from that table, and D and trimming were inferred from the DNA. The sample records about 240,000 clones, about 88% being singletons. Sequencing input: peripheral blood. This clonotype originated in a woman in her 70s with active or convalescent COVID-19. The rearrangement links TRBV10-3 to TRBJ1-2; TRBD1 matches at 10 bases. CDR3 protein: CAISGDRGQSTF. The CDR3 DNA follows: TGTGCCATCAGTGGAGACAGGGGGCAAAGCACCTTC.